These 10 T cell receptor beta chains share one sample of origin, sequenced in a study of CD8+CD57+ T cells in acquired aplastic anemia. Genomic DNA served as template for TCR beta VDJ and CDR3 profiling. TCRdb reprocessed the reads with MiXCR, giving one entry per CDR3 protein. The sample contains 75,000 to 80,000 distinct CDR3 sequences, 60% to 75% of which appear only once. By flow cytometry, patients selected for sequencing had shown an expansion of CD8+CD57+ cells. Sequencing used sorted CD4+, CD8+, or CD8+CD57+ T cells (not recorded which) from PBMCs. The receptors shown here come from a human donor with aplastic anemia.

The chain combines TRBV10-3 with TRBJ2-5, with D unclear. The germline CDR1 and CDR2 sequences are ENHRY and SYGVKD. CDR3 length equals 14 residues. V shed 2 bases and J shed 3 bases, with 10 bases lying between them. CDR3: CAISEVSAEETQYF. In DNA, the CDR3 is TGTGCCATCAGTGAGGTGTCTGCCGAAGAGACCCAGTACTTC.

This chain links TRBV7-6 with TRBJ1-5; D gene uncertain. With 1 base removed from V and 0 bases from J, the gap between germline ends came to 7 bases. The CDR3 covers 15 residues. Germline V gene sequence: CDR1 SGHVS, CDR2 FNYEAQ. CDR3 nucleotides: TGTGCCAGCAGCTTAGAATCAGATAGCAATCAGCCCCAGCATTTT. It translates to CASSLESDSNQPQHF. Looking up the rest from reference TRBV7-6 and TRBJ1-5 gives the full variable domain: GAGVSQSPRYKVTKRGQDVALRCDPISGHVSLYWYRQALGQGPEFLTYFNYEAQQDKSGLPNDRFSAERPEGSISTLTIQRTEQRDSAMYRCASSLESDSNQPQHFGDGTRLSIL.

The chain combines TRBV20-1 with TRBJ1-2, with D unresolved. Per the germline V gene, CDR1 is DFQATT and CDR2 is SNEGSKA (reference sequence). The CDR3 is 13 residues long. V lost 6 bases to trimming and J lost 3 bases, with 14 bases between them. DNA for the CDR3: TGCAGTGCGGAGCTCCCGACGGACTATGGCTACACCTTC. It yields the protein CSAELPTDYGYTF.

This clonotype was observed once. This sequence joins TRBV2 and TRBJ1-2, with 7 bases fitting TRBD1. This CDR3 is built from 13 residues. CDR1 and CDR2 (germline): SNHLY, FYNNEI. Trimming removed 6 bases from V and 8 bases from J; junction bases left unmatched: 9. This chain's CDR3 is CASSPGDRYGYTF. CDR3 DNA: TGTGCCAGCAGCCCCGGGGACAGATACGGCTACACCTTC.

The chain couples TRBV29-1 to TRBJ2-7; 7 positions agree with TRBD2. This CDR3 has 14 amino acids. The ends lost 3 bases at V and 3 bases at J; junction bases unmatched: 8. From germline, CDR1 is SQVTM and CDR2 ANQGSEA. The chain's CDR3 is CSVEGLAASYEQYF. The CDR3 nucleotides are TGCAGCGTTGAGGGGCTAGCGGCGAGCTACGAGCAGTACTTC.

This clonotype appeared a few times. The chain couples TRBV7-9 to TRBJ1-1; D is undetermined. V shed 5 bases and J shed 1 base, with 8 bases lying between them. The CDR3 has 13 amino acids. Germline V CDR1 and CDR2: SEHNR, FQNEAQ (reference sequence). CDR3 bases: TGTGCCAGCAGCCAAGGTTCGAACACTGAAGCTTTCTTT. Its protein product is CASSQGSNTEAFF.

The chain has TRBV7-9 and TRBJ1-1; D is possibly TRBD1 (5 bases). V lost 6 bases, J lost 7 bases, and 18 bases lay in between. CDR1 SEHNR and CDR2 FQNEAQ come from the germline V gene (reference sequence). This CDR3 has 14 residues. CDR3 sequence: CASRYGTGTNEAFF. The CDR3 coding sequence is TGTGCCAGCAGGTATGGGACCGGGACCAATGAAGCTTTCTTT.

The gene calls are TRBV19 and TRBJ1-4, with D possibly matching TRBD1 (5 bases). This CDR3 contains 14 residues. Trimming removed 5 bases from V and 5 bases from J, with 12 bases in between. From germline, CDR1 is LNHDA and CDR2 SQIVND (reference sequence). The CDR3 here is CASSETVLNEKLFF. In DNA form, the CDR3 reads TGTGCCAGTAGTGAGACAGTATTGAATGAAAAACTGTTTTTT.

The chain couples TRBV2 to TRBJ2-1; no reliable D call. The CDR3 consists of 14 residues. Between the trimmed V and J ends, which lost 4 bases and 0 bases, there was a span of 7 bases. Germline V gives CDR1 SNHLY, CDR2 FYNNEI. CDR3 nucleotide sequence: TGTGCCAGCAGTGGACGCAGCTCCTACAATGAGCAGTTCTTC. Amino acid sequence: CASSGRSSYNEQFF.

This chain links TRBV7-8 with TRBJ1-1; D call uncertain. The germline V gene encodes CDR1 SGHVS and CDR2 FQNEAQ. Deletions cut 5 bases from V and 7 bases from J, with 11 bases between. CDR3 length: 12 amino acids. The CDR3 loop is CASSQLKGEAFF. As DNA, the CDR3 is TGTGCCAGCAGCCAACTGAAGGGTGAAGCTTTCTTT.